Reported below is one T cell receptor (beta chain). Looked up from germline, CDR1 is SQVTM and CDR2 is ANQGSEA. The V gene end was trimmed by 3 bases and the J gene end by 1 base; junction bases not matched to a gene: 7. CDR3 length equals 15 residues. This entry comes from a study of blood T cell repertoires in COVID-19. Study-wide background: Researchers got acute and convalescent COVID-19 samples from the United States, Italy and Spain.

Authors' processing steps: Estimation of nucleated cell counts was performed using reference gene primer amplification. TCRdb's table, derived via immunoSEQ multiplex PCR, lists solely in-frame clones and lacks some. V, J and clone size are those of that table, while D and trimming were read from the DNA. The sample shows roughly 190,000 clones, around nine tenths of them seen only once. The specimen sequenced was peripheral blood. This clonotype was obtained from a man aged 45 to 65 with acute or convalescent COVID-19. The chain carries TRBV29-1 and TRBJ2-3; 7 bases fit TRBD1. The CDR3 loop is CSVDPQGTGTDTQYF. For the CDR3, the DNA is TGCAGCGTTGATCCACAGGGGACGGGCACAGATACGCAGTATTTT.